The clone carrying this T cell receptor (beta chain) was counted many times. Its antigen remains unknown. Disease lasting under 3 months, a NOSPECS grade of at least 4, and a Clinical Activity Score of at least 3 were features of the ophthalmopathy patients. Amplification targeted TCR beta CDR3 regions from RNA transcripts. Researchers ran a first-round RT-PCR on the TCR CDR3 using the HTBI primer set. TCRdb independently ran MiXCR on the multiplex PCR reads; one entry per CDR3 protein. The sample includes about 600,000 distinct CDR3 sequences, roughly a sixth of them seen just once. Per the germline V gene, CDR1 is MDHEN and CDR2 is SYDVKM. With 6 bases clipped from V and 4 bases from J, the junction kept 8 bases outside the gene matches. The CDR3 is 15 amino acids. The source of the sample is a study of T cells in Graves' hyperthyroidism and ophthalmopathy. General observations from the study: Researchers found most expanded thyroid clonotypes above 0.001 in blood as well.

J is TRBJ2-3 and V is TRBV28; 9 bases align to TRBD1. The sequence derives from a woman aged 40 to 50 with Graves' ophthalmopathy. The sequencing sample was made of blood. DNA of the CDR3: TGTGCCAGCAGGCCAACCACAGGGGGCGCAGATACGCAGTATTTT. This sequence encodes CASRPTTGGADTQYF.